This T cell receptor beta chain appears in the sequencing data of a study of CD4 T cells in relation to SARS-CoV-2 and coronaviruses. Study findings and constraints: Each donor contributed either pre-pandemic or post-infection samples, not both.

A remark on this clone: Its antigen is still unknown.

Before the COVID-19 pandemic, during about 2011-2019, CD4+ T cells were taken from unexposed donors. CD4+ T cells were isolated from the cells after about 11 days of culture. As cell numbers allowed, unexposed-donor CD4+ T cells faced SARS-CoV-2 S/N and four cold-coronavirus spikes. Sequencing used immunoSEQ multiplex PCR; TCRdb keeps in-frame clones, though not all of them. Among some 26,000 clones listed, 70% to 80% were seen once. The TCR sequence derives from a human donor in good health. Sequenced sample: CD4+ T cells from PBMCs, cultured in vitro.

CDR3 residues: CASSYGTGVSTGELFF. CDR3 DNA: TGTGCCAGCAGCTATGGGACGGGAGTATCCACCGGGGAGCTGTTTTTT. V and J are TRBV5-4 and TRBJ2-2; TRBD2 is a possible D gene (6 bases). CDR1 and CDR2 (germline): SGHNT, YYREEE (reference sequence). V was trimmed by 3 bases and J by 4 bases, leaving 16 bases between them. CDR3 length: 16 residues.